The rows below give T cell receptor beta chains drawn from one sample of a study of blood T cell repertoires in COVID-19. Produced via immunoSEQ multiplex PCR; TCRdb's table is partial and in-frame only. Seen here are roughly 16,000 clones, roughly 80% observed once, and the top ten hold about a fifth. The sequenced sample was peripheral blood. The receptors derive from a man aged 80 or over with active COVID-19. Both conserved end residues are part of each CDR3. A D gene is named only where the DNA matches it firmly. Where a row states a size, it is once, few, many or the class of an expanded clone; other rows omit it.

clone size	D gene	V gene	J gene	CDR3 DNA	CDR3 protein
few	TRBD1	TRBV4-2	TRBJ2-2	TGTGCCAGCACCACCGGGACAGGCCCCGGGGAGCTGTTTTTT	CASTTGTGPGELFF
.	.	TRBV12-3/TRBV12-4	TRBJ2-3	TGTGCCAGCAGGCGGGACCTCACAGATACGCAGTATTTT	CASRRDLTDTQYF
once	TRBD2	TRBV7-9	TRBJ2-2	TGTGCCAGCAGCCCGCTGGGGGCGGGAGGCTCCGGGGAGCTGTTTTTT	CASSPLGAGGSGELFF
.	.	TRBV6-5	TRBJ2-5	TGTGCCAGCAGCCCGGGGGAGACCCAGTACTTC	CASSPGETQYF
.	TRBD2	TRBV19	TRBJ2-7	TGTGCCAGTAGTATCCGGGCCATGGGACTAGCGGGAGTTCTGGGGGAGCAGTACTTC	CASSIRAMGLAGVLGEQYF
.	TRBD2	TRBV19	TRBJ2-7	TGTGCCAGTAGTATTAACCGGGACTACTACTACGAGCAGTACTTC	CASSINRDYYYEQYF
.	TRBD2	TRBV27	TRBJ2-7	TGTGCCAGCAGTTTTGGAATAGCGGGATACGAGCAGTACTTC	CASSFGIAGYEQYF
once	.	TRBV4-3	TRBJ2-7	TGCGCCAGCAGACACCAGGTCTACGAGCAGTACTTC	CASRHQVYEQYF
once	TRBD1	TRBV19	TRBJ2-7	TGTGCCACCACAAAGACAGGGTCCTACGAGCAGTACTTC	CATTKTGSYEQYF
.	.	TRBV18	TRBJ2-3	TGTGCCAGCTCGCAACAGGGAAGGGACACAGATACGCAGTATTTT	CASSQQGRDTDTQYF
.	TRBD2	TRBV4-2	TRBJ2-5	TGTGCCAGCAGCCAACCCCCGTCGGGCGGGGGAGAGACCCAGTACTTC	CASSQPPSGGGETQYF
.	TRBD1	TRBV6-6	TRBJ2-1	TGTGCCAGCACCAAGGGACAGGGCTACAATGAGCAGTTCTTC	CASTKGQGYNEQFF
.	TRBD1	TRBV24-1	TRBJ2-1	TGTGCCACCAGTGATCCGCGGGACAGGTCCTACAATGAGCAGTTCTTC	CATSDPRDRSYNEQFF
.	TRBD1	TRBV29-1	TRBJ2-3	TGCAGCGTTGAAAAAGGACAGGGAGGAGATACGCAGTATTTT	CSVEKGQGGDTQYF
.	.	TRBV5-4	TRBJ1-5	TGTGCCAGCAGCCAGGACAGCGCTCTACCCCAGCATTTT	CASSQDSALPQHF
.	TRBD2	TRBV28	TRBJ2-7	TGTGCCAGCAGTTCCACTAGCGGGCCCCCCTACGAGCAGTACTTC	CASSSTSGPPYEQYF